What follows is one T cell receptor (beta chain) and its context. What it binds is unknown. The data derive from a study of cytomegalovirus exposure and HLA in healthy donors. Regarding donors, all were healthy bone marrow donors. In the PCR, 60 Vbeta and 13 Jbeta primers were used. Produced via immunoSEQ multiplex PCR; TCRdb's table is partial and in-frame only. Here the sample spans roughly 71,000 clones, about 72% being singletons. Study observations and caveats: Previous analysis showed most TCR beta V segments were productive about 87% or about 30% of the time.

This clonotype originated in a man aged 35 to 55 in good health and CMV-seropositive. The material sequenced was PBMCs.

The CDR3 DNA follows: TGTGCCAGCAGTTACTCGAGCACTTCCTATAATTCACCCCTCCACTTT. It is translated as CASSYSSTSYNSPLHF. The chain couples TRBV6-5 to TRBJ1-6; D gene uncertain. CDR1 and CDR2 from the germline V gene are MNHEY and SVGAGI. V was shortened by 0 bases and J by 1 base, with 7 bases between the two germline ends. CDR3 length: 16 amino acids.